These 23 T cell receptor beta chains were sequenced from one sample in a study of shared clonotypes between healthy human individuals. Naive CD8 cells lacked CD45RO, underwent positive selection for CCR7 and left out terminally differentiated effector memory CD45RA+ cells. The protocol was immunoSEQ multiplex PCR, while the TCRdb copy is restricted to in-frame clones and leaves out a portion. This sample has millions of clones, with approximately 94% found just once. Sequencing was performed on naive CD8+ T cells sorted from blood. The origin of the receptors is a man aged 18 to 29 in good health.

This clone was counted a single time. V is TRBV2 and J is TRBJ2-3; 10 bases fit TRBD2. From germline, CDR1 is SNHLY and CDR2 FYNNEI. V lost 3 bases and J lost 2; bases outside the gene matches: 5. This CDR3 contains 16 residues. CDR3 DNA: TGTGCCAGCAGTGACGGACTAGCGGTTACCACAGATACGCAGTATTTT. Translated: CASSDGLAVTTDTQYF.

The chain couples TRBV5-6 to TRBJ2-3; 7 bases agree with TRBD1. There are 17 residues in the CDR3. Germline loops: CDR1 SGHDT, CDR2 YYEEEE. The V gene end was trimmed by 0 bases and the J gene end by 0 bases; junction bases not matched to a gene: 7. CDR3 protein: CASSLVGTVISTDTQYF. The CDR3 DNA is TGTGCCAGCAGCTTGGTGGGGACAGTCATTAGCACAGATACGCAGTATTTT. Together with reference TRBV5-6 and TRBJ2-3, the CDR3 gives the full variable domain: DAGVTQSPTHLIKTRGQQVTLRCSPKSGHDTVSWYQQALGQGPQFIFQYYEEEERQRGNFPDRFSGHQFPNYSSELNVNALLLGDSALYLCASSLVGTVISTDTQYFGPGTRLTVL.

The chain couples TRBV5-1 to TRBJ2-1; 11 nucleotides align to TRBD2. The V segment lost 4 bases and the J segment 9 bases; nucleotides outside the gene matches: 9. The germline V gene has CDR1 SGHRS and CDR2 YFSETQ. CDR3 size: 15 residues. CDR3 coding DNA: TGCGCCAGCAGCAAGGGACTAGCGGAGTCTCTTGAGCAGTTCTTC. This encodes CASSKGLAESLEQFF.

The DNA for the CDR3 is TGTGCCAGCAGCTTCCCGGGACAGGGGACCACCGGGGAGCTGTTTTTT. Translation: CASSFPGQGTTGELFF. The chain carries TRBV5-6 and TRBJ2-2; 10 positions match TRBD1. Trimming removed 2 bases from V and 4 bases from J; junction bases left unmatched: 5. Germline V CDR1 and CDR2: SGHDT, YYEEEE. The CDR3 totals 16 residues. Variable domain in full (rest from reference TRBV5-6 and TRBJ2-2): DAGVTQSPTHLIKTRGQQVTLRCSPKSGHDTVSWYQQALGQGPQFIFQYYEEEERQRGNFPDRFSGHQFPNYSSELNVNALLLGDSALYLCASSFPGQGTTGELFFGEGSRLTVL.

This clone showed up just once. This chain connects TRBV4-1 to TRBJ2-2; D is perhaps TRBD1 or TRBD2 (6 bases each). Germline V gives CDR1 MGHRA, CDR2 YSYEKL. The germline V and J ends were trimmed by 2 bases and 5 bases, with 12 bases remaining between them. The CDR3 is 15 residues long. The CDR3 here is CASSQIGGLTGELFF. The CDR3 nucleotides read TGCGCCAGCAGCCAAATAGGGGGGCTAACCGGGGAGCTGTTTTTT.

In DNA, the CDR3 is TGCGCCAGCAGCGTAGCGGGAGCCCCCTTGCATGAGCAGTTCTTC. As protein: CASSVAGAPLHEQFF. The chain uses TRBV4-1 and TRBJ2-1; TRBD2 matches 9 bases. This CDR3 spans 15 amino acids. The germline V gene encodes CDR1 MGHRA and CDR2 YSYEKL. V lost 5 bases, J lost 8 bases, and 10 bases stayed unmatched.

For this clone: At one boundary the junction diverges from the germline segment, which might be a read error. The gene calls are TRBV2 and TRBJ2-1; 10 bases line up with TRBD1. CDR3 length equals 15 residues. Germline CDR1 and CDR2: SNHLY and FYNNEI. CDR3 in amino acids: CASREDRGPYNEQFF. CDR3 sequence (DNA): TGTGCCAGCAGGGAAGACAGGGGGCCCTACAATGAGCAGTTCTTC.

V usage is TRBV7-9 and J usage is TRBJ1-2, with 9 bases that match TRBD1. The CDR3 totals 14 residues. J lost 7 bases, V lost 5 bases, and 8 bases had no gene match. Germline lookup yields CDR1 SEHNR and CDR2 FQNEAQ (reference sequence). The CDR3 nucleotides are TGTGCCAGCAGCCCCTCCGGGACAGGGCTTGGCTACACCTTC. Translated: CASSPSGTGLGYTF.

This chain uses TRBV7-8 with TRBJ2-7, with D unresolved. Germline values: CDR1 SGHVS, CDR2 FQNEAQ. This CDR3 is 14 amino acids long. Trimming shortened V by 5 bases and J by 4 bases, and 15 bases separated the two germline ends. The CDR3 DNA reads TGTGCCAGCAGCGGCGGCTTAAGGCAGTACGAGCAGTACTTC. This gives the protein CASSGGLRQYEQYF.

V and J are TRBV30 and TRBJ2-4; D is perhaps TRBD1 (6 bases). CDR3 length: 12 amino acids. Germline V gives CDR1 GTSNPN, CDR2 SVGIG (reference sequence). V lost 5 bases to trimming and J lost 3 bases, with 8 bases between them. The CDR3 sequence: CAWADSKNIQYF. DNA of the CDR3: TGTGCCTGGGCGGACAGCAAAAACATTCAGTACTTC.

In the case of this clone: The sample contains more than one DNA sequence encoding this CDR3. The genes are TRBV19 and TRBJ2-5, with TRBD1 as a possible D gene (5 bases). V gave up 6 bases and J gave up 1 base, with 12 bases separating them. The CDR3 loop spans 14 amino acids. Germline assignment: CDR1 LNHDA and CDR2 SQIVND (reference sequence). CDR3 residues: CASSPLGAQETQYF. The CDR3 nucleotides are TGTGCCAGTAGCCCCCTTGGGGCCCAAGAGACCCAGTACTTC.

This chain connects TRBV9 to TRBJ2-7; maybe TRBD2 (7 bases). This CDR3 is built from 15 residues. Trimming pared 4 bases from V and 3 bases from J, leaving 17 bases between. Germline CDR1 is SGDLS and CDR2 is YYNGEE. CDR3: CASSLGGDKVYEQYF. CDR3 nucleotides: TGTGCCAGCAGCTTGGGAGGGGACAAGGTCTACGAGCAGTACTTC.

The chain couples TRBV5-6 to TRBJ1-2; no clear D gene. The CDR3 sequence is 13 residues long. V dropped 1 base and J dropped 1 base, with 5 bases sitting between them. Looked up from germline, CDR1 is SGHDT and CDR2 is YYEEEE. DNA for the CDR3: TGTGCCAGCAGCTTGTGGGGTAACTATGGCTACACCTTC. Its translation: CASSLWGNYGYTF.

CDR3 nucleotide sequence: TGTGCCAGTAGTCAACTAGCGGGAGAATGGGGCACAGATACGCAGTATTTT. This gives the protein CASSQLAGEWGTDTQYF. The gene calls are TRBV19 and TRBJ2-3; 11 bases are shared with TRBD2. Germline lookup yields CDR1 LNHDA and CDR2 SQIVND (reference sequence). This CDR3 has 17 amino acids. The V and J ends lost 5 bases and 1 base, in that order; junction bases with no gene match: 8.

V and J are TRBV6-5 and TRBJ2-7; D is unresolved. The CDR3 length is 13 residues. The V gene lost 7 bases and the J gene lost 0 bases, with 10 bases spanning the gap. Germline CDR1 MNHEY, CDR2 SVGAGI. The chain's CDR3 is CASNLDFSYEQYF. DNA of the CDR3: TGTGCCAGCAACTTAGACTTCTCCTACGAGCAGTACTTC.

The V gene is TRBV7-3, the J gene TRBJ2-3, with D hard to call. The length of the CDR3 is 13 residues. Germline values: CDR1 SGHTA, CDR2 FQGTGA. V was shortened by 1 base and J by 4 bases, with 6 bases between the two germline ends. The CDR3 bases are TGTGCCAGCAGCTTAAGAGGAGCAGATACGCAGTATTTT. Amino acid sequence: CASSLRGADTQYF.

The chain joins TRBV6-4 to TRBJ2-2; D perhaps matches TRBD2 (6 bases). V was pared by 4 bases and J by 1 base, with 10 bases between. There are 15 residues in the CDR3. The germline gives CDR1 MRHNA, CDR2 SNTAGT. The CDR3 region has the DNA TGTGCCAGCAGTGGCAGACTAGAGAACACCGGGGAGCTGTTTTTT. This encodes CASSGRLENTGELFF.

The rearrangement uses TRBV9 and TRBJ2-7; D is unclear. The V end lost 3 bases, the J end lost 6 bases, and 13 bases lay between the germline ends. CDR1 is SGDLS and CDR2 is YYNGEE in the germline V gene. The CDR3 has 13 residues. CDR3 region: CASSGPEAREQYF. CDR3 sequence (DNA): TGTGCCAGCAGCGGGCCAGAAGCGCGCGAGCAGTACTTC.

With respect to this clone: Within the sample, other DNA sequences also encode this same CDR3. The chain carries TRBV5-6 and TRBJ2-7, with D hard to call. Trimming removed 2 bases at V and 3 bases at J, with 6 bases between. Germline lookup yields CDR1 SGHDT and CDR2 YYEEEE. The CDR3 sequence is 12 residues long. CDR3 DNA: TGTGCCAGCAGCTTTCAAAGCTACGAGCAGTACTTC. Its protein is CASSFQSYEQYF.

With respect to this clone: Other DNA sequences within the sample encode an identical CDR3. The rearrangement uses TRBV28 and TRBJ2-7; TRBD2 might be the D (6 bases). This CDR3 region has 14 residues. Per the germline V gene, CDR1 is MDHEN and CDR2 is SYDVKM. The V gene lost 2 bases and the J gene lost 2 bases, with 10 bases spanning the gap. The CDR3 nucleotides read TGTGCCAGCAGTTTAGCGGGGCTACCCTACGAGCAGTACTTC. It is translated as CASSLAGLPYEQYF.

The chain links TRBV13 to TRBJ2-1, with 8 bases identical to TRBD2. Germline CDR1 is PRHDT and CDR2 is FYEKMQ (reference sequence). V dropped 5 bases and J dropped 2; count of bases not matched to a gene: 11. This CDR3 has 17 residues. The CDR3 spells CASSQEPGLGAYNEQFF. CDR3 bases: TGTGCCAGCAGCCAAGAACCGGGACTAGGAGCCTACAATGAGCAGTTCTTC. Full variable domain (rest looked up from reference TRBV13 and TRBJ2-1): AAGVIQSPRHLIKEKRETATLKCYPIPRHDTVYWYQQGPGQDPQFLISFYEKMQSDKGSIPDRFSAQQFSDYHSELNMSSLELGDSALYFCASSQEPGLGAYNEQFFGPGTRLTVL.

The chain employs TRBV7-2 and TRBJ2-2; D is undetermined. CDR1 SGHTA and CDR2 FQGNSA come from the germline V gene. This CDR3 comprises 14 residues. Trimming took off 1 base at V and 5 bases at J, with 8 bases between the two ends. The DNA for the CDR3 is TGTGCCAGCAGCTTAGACATCTATACCGGGGAGCTGTTTTTT. Amino acids: CASSLDIYTGELFF. The entire variable domain, with the rest obtained from reference TRBV7-2 and TRBJ2-2, is as follows: GAGVSQSPSNKVTEKGKDVELRCDPISGHTALYWYRQSLGQGLEFLIYFQGNSAPDKSGLPSDRFSAERTGGSVSTLTIQRTQQEDSAVYLCASSLDIYTGELFFGEGSRLTVL.

The chain is built from TRBV7-9 and TRBJ2-5; TRBD2 matches 9 bases. There are 15 residues in the CDR3. V shed 5 bases, J shed 4 bases, and the junction held 8 bases outside the gene matches. CDR1 is SEHNR, CDR2 FQNEAQ, per germline (reference sequence). The CDR3 DNA follows: TGTGCCAGCAGCCCCATAGCGGGAGTTGGAGAGACCCAGTACTTC. Protein: CASSPIAGVGETQYF.